The clone carrying this T cell receptor beta chain showed up many times. Its antigen remains unknown. The data were taken from a study of T cells after yellow fever vaccination. Study-wide points: After the booster, about 95% of CD4 and around nine tenths of CD8 primary-response clones were re-detected. CD4 and CD8 compartments shared a small share of clonotypes.

CDR3 length: 15 residues. V lost 7 bases and J lost 4; bases outside the gene matches: 13. Germline CDR1 is SQVTM and CDR2 is ANQGSEA. One entry per CDR3 protein, called by TCRdb with MiXCR from the 5' RACE reads. This sample has 25,000 to 35,000 distinct CDR3 sequences, with over 4.5% found just once. The clonotype originates from a man aged 30 to 39 who received the YFV17D yellow fever vaccine. The chain is built from TRBV29-1 and TRBJ2-1; 7 positions agree with TRBD2. The source material was CD8+ T cells sorted from PBMCs, sampled 10 days after the yellow fever booster vaccination. The CDR3 bases are TGCAGCGGTTTGGGGGAGGGCCGGGGTTACAATGAGCAGTTCTTC. Amino acid sequence: CSGLGEGRGYNEQFF.